These T cell receptor beta chains were read from a single sample in a study of monozygotic twins with inflammatory bowel disease. TCRdb reanalyzed the 5' RACE reads, giving one entry per CDR3 protein sequence and no DNA. This sample's clone table lists 150,000 to 200,000 distinct CDR3 sequences. What was sequenced was blood. The receptors were sampled from a human donor with ulcerative colitis or Crohn's disease, or a healthy co-twin of an affected twin (not recorded which). Both conserved end residues are part of each CDR3. Fields, in order: CDR3 protein, J gene, V gene.

CASSPLTLDTIYF	TRBJ1-3	TRBV7-2
CAISEGQLAAVHNEQFF	TRBJ2-1	TRBV10-3
CASSLYQGASTGELFF	TRBJ2-2	TRBV7-8
CASSQEPGSNYEQYF	TRBJ2-7	TRBV4-2
CASSTSGTGEETQYF	TRBJ2-5	TRBV27
CASSQTGQGSSYNEQFF	TRBJ2-1	TRBV5-1
CASSIIGEQFF	TRBJ2-1	TRBV6-2/TRBV6-3
CATHTPPMIYYGYTF	TRBJ1-2	TRBV28
CASSLTGGLQPQHF	TRBJ1-5	TRBV7-6
CASSLDSSQTEQYF	TRBJ2-7	TRBV7-9
CASSLPIFGNEQFF	TRBJ2-1	TRBV12-3/TRBV12-4
CASRKRDPGANVLTF	TRBJ2-6	TRBV12-3/TRBV12-4